Listed below are T cell receptor beta chains from one sample, sequenced in a study of shared clonotypes between healthy human individuals. The assay was immunoSEQ multiplex PCR, and TCRdb's table has in-frame clones only and misses some. The data show 2 million to 3 million clones, approximately 93% seen once. The sequenced sample consisted of naive CD4+ T cells from PBMCs. The receptors shown here come from a man younger than 35 in good health. Some clones in this sample may be carry-over from other donors' samples. Both conserved end residues are part of each CDR3. Each record gives: clone size, D gene, J gene, V gene, CDR3 protein, CDR3 DNA. D genes are given only for firm matches. Clone size, where shown, is once, few, many, or a class for clones that have expanded.

NA | TRBD2 | TRBJ2-5 | TRBV4-1 | CASSRAPSGFLAGIKETQYF | TGCGCCAGCAGCCGAGCTCCTAGCGGTTTCTTAGCGGGAATCAAAGAGACCCAGTACTTC
NA | NA | TRBJ2-5 | TRBV30 | CAWSVRTPALGTQYF | TGTGCCTGGAGTGTTAGGACACCTGCCTTGGGGACCCAGTACTTC
few | NA | TRBJ1-1 | TRBV7-8 | CAVSVAGFTEAFF | TGTGCCGTCTCGGTGGCAGGGTTCACTGAAGCTTTCTTT
NA | NA | TRBJ2-3 | TRBV5-1 | CASSPGVPTDTQYF | TGCGCCAGCAGCCCAGGGGTTCCCACAGATACGCAGTATTTT
NA | TRBD1 | TRBJ1-2 | TRBV5-4 | CASSSRDRANYGYTF | TGTGCCAGCAGCTCCCGGGACAGAGCTAACTATGGCTACACCTTC
NA | TRBD2 | TRBJ2-5 | TRBV28 | CASIGFSGTQETQYF | TGTGCCAGCATTGGGTTTAGCGGGACCCAAGAGACCCAGTACTTC
NA | TRBD1 | TRBJ1-1 | TRBV7-2 | CASSYISDRRAFF | TGTGCCAGCAGCTATATCTCGGACAGGCGGGCTTTCTTT
NA | TRBD1 | TRBJ2-1 | TRBV5-4 | CASSQRDRVANEQFF | TGTGCCAGCAGCCAAAGGGACAGGGTGGCCAATGAGCAGTTCTTC
NA | TRBD1 | TRBJ2-5 | TRBV28 | CASNRLGRGLEETQYF | TGTGCCAGCAACCGTCTGGGCAGGGGGCTGGAAGAGACCCAGTACTTC
NA | TRBD1 | TRBJ1-5 | TRBV19 | CASSPRTGTISNQPQHF | TGTGCCAGTAGCCCTCGGACAGGGACTATAAGCAATCAGCCCCAGCATTTT
NA | NA | TRBJ2-1 | TRBV5-1 | CASSGGSYNEQFF | TGCGCCAGCAGCGGCGGTAGCTACAATGAGCAGTTCTTC
NA | TRBD2 | TRBJ2-5 | TRBV7-3 | CASSSRLAGGQETQYF | TGTGCCAGCAGCTCCAGACTAGCGGGTGGACAAGAGACCCAGTACTTC
once | NA | TRBJ2-5 | TRBV6-5 | CASRLLGTQYF | TGTGCCAGCCGATTACTAGGGACCCAGTACTTC
NA | TRBD1 | TRBJ2-3 | TRBV7-9 | CASSFRTGLTDTQYF | TGTGCCAGCAGCTTTCGGACAGGGCTCACAGATACGCAGTATTTT
NA | NA | TRBJ2-7 | TRBV29-1 | CSVWDTGSSYEQYF | TGCAGCGTTTGGGACACCGGCTCCTCATACGAGCAGTACTTC
NA | NA | TRBJ1-2 | TRBV27 | CASRTRAGYGYTF | TGTGCCAGTCGTACCAGGGCGGGCTATGGCTACACCTTC
NA | NA | TRBJ2-7 | TRBV28 | CASSETEKVEQYF | TGTGCCAGCAGTGAGACCGAAAAAGTAGAGCAGTACTTC
NA | NA | TRBJ1-1 | TRBV25-1 | CASSSLLKNTEAFF | TGTGCCAGCAGTTCCCTTTTGAAGAACACTGAAGCTTTCTTT
once | NA | TRBJ1-1 | TRBV29-1 | CSVEGMGALNTEAFF | TGCAGCGTTGAAGGTATGGGGGCGTTGAACACTGAAGCTTTCTTT
NA | TRBD1 | TRBJ1-2 | TRBV7-3 | CASSVDRNYGYTF | TGTGCCAGCAGCGTGGACAGGAATTATGGCTACACCTTC
NA | NA | TRBJ1-2 | TRBV15 | CATSRVVTHSGYTF | TGTGCCACCAGCAGAGTTGTGACACACTCTGGCTACACCTTC
NA | TRBD1 | TRBJ2-1 | TRBV18 | CASSPRLDREYNEQFF | TGTGCCAGCTCACCTCGGTTGGACAGGGAGTACAATGAGCAGTTCTTC
NA | NA | TRBJ1-2 | TRBV27 | CASRVHGDYGYTF | TGTGCCAGCAGGGTACATGGGGACTATGGCTACACCTTC
NA | NA | TRBJ1-3 | TRBV5-1 | CASSFGTVYSGNTIYF | TGCGCCAGCAGCTTCGGCACGGTCTACTCTGGAAACACCATATATTTT
NA | TRBD1 | TRBJ2-7 | TRBV6-1 | CAISQGARYEQYF | TGTGCCATTTCCCAGGGGGCGAGATACGAGCAGTACTTC
NA | NA | TRBJ2-7 | TRBV28 | CASSFALRGGGRTLEEQYF | TGTGCCAGCAGTTTTGCGTTAAGGGGCGGAGGTCGTACGTTAGAGGAGCAGTACTTC
NA | NA | TRBJ1-5 | TRBV11-3 | CASTPRGQPQHF | TGTGCCAGCACCCCGAGGGGTCAGCCCCAGCATTTT
NA | NA | TRBJ1-1 | TRBV5-1 | CASSLAAGLHTEAFF | TGCGCCAGCAGCTTGGCAGCAGGCCTACACACTGAAGCTTTCTTT
NA | NA | TRBJ1-1 | TRBV7-6 | CASSLVAGGSTEAFF | TGTGCCAGCAGCTTAGTTGCCGGGGGGAGCACTGAAGCTTTCTTT
NA | TRBD1 | TRBJ2-7 | TRBV5-5 | CASSYTPGQGVTYEQYF | TGTGCCAGCAGCTATACACCGGGACAGGGCGTCACCTACGAGCAGTACTTC
NA | NA | TRBJ2-5 | TRBV19 | CASSIDRQETQYF | TGTGCCAGTAGTATTGACAGGCAAGAGACCCAGTACTTC
once | NA | TRBJ2-1 | TRBV27 | CASSFRRDINNEQFF | TGTGCCAGCAGTTTCCGGCGGGATATAAACAATGAGCAGTTCTTC
NA | NA | TRBJ2-5 | TRBV28 | CASSLGGPGETQYF | TGTGCCAGCAGTCTCGGGGGACCTGGAGAGACCCAGTACTTC
NA | TRBD1 | TRBJ2-1 | TRBV19 | CASRDRAGLTYNEQFF | TGTGCCAGTAGGGACAGGGCCGGTCTAACCTACAATGAGCAGTTCTTC
NA | TRBD1 | TRBJ1-1 | TRBV25-1 | CASSDLGTGGLSEAFF | TGTGCCAGCAGTGACCTCGGGACAGGGGGCCTCTCTGAAGCTTTCTTT